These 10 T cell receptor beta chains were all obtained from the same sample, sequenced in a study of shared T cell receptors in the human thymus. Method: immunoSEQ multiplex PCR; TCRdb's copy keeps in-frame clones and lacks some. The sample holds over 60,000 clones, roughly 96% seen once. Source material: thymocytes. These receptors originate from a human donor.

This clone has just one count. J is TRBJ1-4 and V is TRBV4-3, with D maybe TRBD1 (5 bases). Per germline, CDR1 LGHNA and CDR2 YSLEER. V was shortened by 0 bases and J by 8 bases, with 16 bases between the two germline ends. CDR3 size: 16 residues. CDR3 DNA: TGCGCCAGCAGCCAAGATGTCCCCTCTTCAGGGGAAAAACTGTTTTTT. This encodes CASSQDVPSSGEKLFF.

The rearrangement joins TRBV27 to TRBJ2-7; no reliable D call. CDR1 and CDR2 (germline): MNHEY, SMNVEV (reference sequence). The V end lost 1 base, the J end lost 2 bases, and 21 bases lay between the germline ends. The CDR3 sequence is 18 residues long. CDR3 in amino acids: CASSLYSPSAATTYEQYF. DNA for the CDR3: TGTGCCAGCAGTTTATATTCCCCTTCGGCGGCTACCACCTACGAGCAGTACTTC.

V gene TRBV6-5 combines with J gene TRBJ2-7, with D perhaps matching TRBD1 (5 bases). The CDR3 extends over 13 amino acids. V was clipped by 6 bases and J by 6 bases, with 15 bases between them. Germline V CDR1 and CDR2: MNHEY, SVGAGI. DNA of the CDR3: TGTGCCAGCAGCTTCAGACAGTCGTGCGAGCAGTACTTC. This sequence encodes CASSFRQSCEQYF.

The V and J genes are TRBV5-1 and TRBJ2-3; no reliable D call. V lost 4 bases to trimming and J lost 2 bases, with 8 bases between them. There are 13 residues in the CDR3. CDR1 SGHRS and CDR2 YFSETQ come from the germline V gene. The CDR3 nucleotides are TGCGCCAGCAGCCCGGTTATCACAGATACGCAGTATTTT. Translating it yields CASSPVITDTQYF.

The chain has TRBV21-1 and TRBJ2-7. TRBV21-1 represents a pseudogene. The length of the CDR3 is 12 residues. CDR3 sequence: CASSPFLREQYF. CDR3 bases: TGTGCCAGCAGCCCTTTCTTACGCGAGCAGTACTTC.

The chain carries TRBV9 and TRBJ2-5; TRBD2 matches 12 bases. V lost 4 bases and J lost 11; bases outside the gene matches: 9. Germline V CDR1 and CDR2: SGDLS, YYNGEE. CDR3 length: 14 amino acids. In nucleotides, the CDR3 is TGTGCCAGCAGCCCTAGGACTAGCGGGGACTTACAGTACTTC. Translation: CASSPRTSGDLQYF.

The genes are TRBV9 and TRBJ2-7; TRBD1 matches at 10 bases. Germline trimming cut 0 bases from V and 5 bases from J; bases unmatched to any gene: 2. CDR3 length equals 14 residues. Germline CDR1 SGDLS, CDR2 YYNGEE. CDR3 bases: TGTGCCAGCAGCGTAGTGGGGACAGGGGACGAGCAGTACTTC. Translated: CASSVVGTGDEQYF.

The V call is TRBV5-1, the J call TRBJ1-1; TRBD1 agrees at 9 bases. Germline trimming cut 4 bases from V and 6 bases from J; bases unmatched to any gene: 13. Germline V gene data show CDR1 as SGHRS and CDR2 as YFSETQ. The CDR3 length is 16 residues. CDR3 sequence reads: CASSPVVDRGLAEAFF. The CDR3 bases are TGCGCCAGCAGCCCCGTCGTGGACAGGGGCCTCGCTGAAGCTTTCTTT. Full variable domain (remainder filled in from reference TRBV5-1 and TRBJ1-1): KAGVTQTPRYLIKTRGQQVTLSCSPISGHRSVSWYQQTPGQGLQFLFEYFSETQRNKGNFPGRFSGRQFSNSRSEMNVSTLELGDSALYLCASSPVVDRGLAEAFFGQGTRLTVV.

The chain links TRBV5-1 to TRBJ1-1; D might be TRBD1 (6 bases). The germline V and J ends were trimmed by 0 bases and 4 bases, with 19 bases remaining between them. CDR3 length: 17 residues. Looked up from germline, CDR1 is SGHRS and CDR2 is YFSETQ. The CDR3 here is CASSLGPTQAGVTEAFF. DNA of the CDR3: TGCGCCAGCAGCTTGGGACCTACACAGGCAGGGGTCACTGAAGCTTTCTTT.

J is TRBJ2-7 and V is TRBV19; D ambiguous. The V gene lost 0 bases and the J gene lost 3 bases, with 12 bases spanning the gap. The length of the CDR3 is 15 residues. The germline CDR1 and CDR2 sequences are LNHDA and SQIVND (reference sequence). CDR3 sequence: CASSIESLDHYEQYF. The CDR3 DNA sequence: TGTGCCAGTAGTATAGAGTCTCTGGACCACTACGAGCAGTACTTC.